A selection of T cell receptor beta chains follows, all from one sample in a study of CD8 T cells in Susac syndrome. MiXCR was run by TCRdb on the immunoSEQ multiplex PCR reads, yielding one entry per CDR3 protein. The sample records about 140,000 distinct CDR3 sequences, roughly 94% being singletons. The sample consisted of CD4+ T cells from PBMCs. The receptor set was obtained from a human donor in good health. CDR3s include the opening cysteine and the closing phenylalanine or tryptophan. The order of the fields is V gene, CDR3 length, clone size, D gene, J gene, CDR3 DNA, CDR3 protein. A D gene is named only where the DNA matches it firmly. Rows may omit the clone size; those that give it use once, few, many or a size class.

V: TRBV30; length: 18; size: -; D: TRBD2; J: TRBJ2-5; DNA: TGTGCCTGGAGTGTACTTTGGGGGATTAGCGGGGGCCTGGGGACCCAGTACTTC; CDR3: CAWSVLWGISGGLGTQYF
V: TRBV5-1; length: 16; size: -; D: -; J: TRBJ2-4; DNA: TGCGCCAGCAGCCCCGGACTTATACTTCCCAAAAACATTCAGTACTTC; CDR3: CASSPGLILPKNIQYF
V: TRBV4-1; length: 17; size: -; D: -; J: TRBJ1-1; DNA: TGCGCCAGCAGCCAAGATCCTTGGGGCAGGCCGAACACTGAAGCTTTCTTT; CDR3: CASSQDPWGRPNTEAFF
V: TRBV27; length: 14; size: -; D: TRBD2; J: TRBJ2-7; DNA: TGTGCCAGCAGGAATAGCGGGGGGACCTACGAGCAGTACTTC; CDR3: CASRNSGGTYEQYF
V: TRBV19; length: 14; size: -; D: TRBD1; J: TRBJ2-7; DNA: TGTGCCAGTAGTAGAGGCAGGGGGCCCTACGAGCAGTACTTC; CDR3: CASSRGRGPYEQYF
V: TRBV11-2; length: 15; size: -; D: -; J: TRBJ2-3; DNA: TGTGCCAGCAGCCGTGGAGAGAGGCCGGCAGATACGCAGTATTTT; CDR3: CASSRGERPADTQYF
V: TRBV12-3/TRBV12-4; length: 14; size: -; D: -; J: TRBJ1-5; DNA: TGTGCCAGCAGTTTAGACTATAGCAATCAGCCCCAGCATTTT; CDR3: CASSLDYSNQPQHF
V: TRBV10-2; length: 13; size: -; D: -; J: TRBJ2-2; DNA: TGCGCCAGCGGAGGGGGACGGGTCGGGGAGCTGTTTTTT; CDR3: CASGGGRVGELFF
V: TRBV20-1; length: 15; size: -; D: TRBD2; J: TRBJ2-7; DNA: TGCAGTGCTAGATCCCGGACTAGCGGGAGGTGGGAGCAGTACTTC; CDR3: CSARSRTSGRWEQYF
V: TRBV14; length: 15; size: once; D: TRBD2; J: TRBJ2-7; DNA: TGTGCCAGCAGCCTTACTAGCGGGAGATCCTACGAGCAGTACTTC; CDR3: CASSLTSGRSYEQYF
V: TRBV18; length: 16; size: -; D: TRBD2; J: TRBJ2-1; DNA: TGTGCCAGCTCACCACATGTGGCGGGAGACTACAATGAGCAGTTCTTC; CDR3: CASSPHVAGDYNEQFF
V: TRBV19; length: 16; size: -; D: -; J: TRBJ2-7; DNA: TGTGCCAGTAGTATTTTCCGCCTCGGGGTGCCCTACGAGCAGTACTTC; CDR3: CASSIFRLGVPYEQYF
V: TRBV29-1; length: 15; size: once; D: TRBD1; J: TRBJ2-7; DNA: TGCAGCGTTTCACCGGGACAGGGGGTTTCCTACGAGCAGTACTTC; CDR3: CSVSPGQGVSYEQYF